The entry below describes one TCR beta chain. The repertoire was sequenced with immunoSEQ multiplex PCR; TCRdb's copy has only in-frame clones and lacks some. The data hold roughly 13,000 clones, with 93% observed a single time. The data were taken from a study of T cell changes during pregnancy in multiple sclerosis. Germline V gene lookup returns CDR1 MNHEY and CDR2 SMNVEV (reference sequence). The V and J ends lost 6 bases and 0 bases, in that order; junction bases with no gene match: 6. The CDR3 extends over 16 amino acids. The rearrangement uses TRBV27 and TRBJ2-1, with 9 bases that match TRBD2. This material consisted of peripheral blood, taken in the second trimester of pregnancy. This receptor was identified in a female donor in good health, enrolled as a control in a pregnancy study. In DNA, the CDR3 is TGTGCCAGCAGCCCTGCACTAGCGGGCTCCTACAATGAGCAGTTCTTC. It translates to CASSPALAGSYNEQFF.